Many counts were recorded for the clone carrying this T cell receptor (beta chain). The target antigen is unknown. The data belong to a study of regulatory T cells in long-lasting Graves disease. Study information: Graves' patients, diagnosed recently, had received antithyroid drugs under 3 months. Study-level findings and limits: Study was limited to peripheral blood, excluding thyroid tissue. Patients with persistent disease shared fewer than 3,500 public clonotypes, outpacing the roughly 950 shared by new patients.

Looked up from germline, CDR1 is SGHAT and CDR2 is FQNNGV. The CDR3 extends over 14 amino acids. The ends were cut back, 5 bases at V and 5 bases at J, with 16 bases in the middle. Time point specified: newly diagnosed GD, antithyroid drugs for less than 3 months. Researchers made the TCR library from RNA that was extracted from PBMCs. Patients with Graves' disease were diagnosed by American Thyroid Association guidelines. Investigators prepared the TCR beta libraries by applying iRepertoire HTBI primers and Arm-PCR of CDR3 regions. TCRdb reprocessed the multiplex PCR reads with MiXCR, giving one entry per CDR3 protein. The sample has about 310,000 distinct CDR3 sequences, about 18% seen once.

The sample consisted of peripheral blood mononuclear cells (PBMCs), taken at new diagnosis, from a patient treated with antithyroid drugs. The rearrangement joins TRBV11-2 to TRBJ2-7, with D uncertain. The clonotype originates from a female donor with Graves disease. CDR3: CASSPRAQGDEQYF. The CDR3, as DNA: TGTGCCAGCAGCCCCCGTGCCCAAGGTGACGAGCAGTACTTC.